The present T cell receptor (beta chain) was sequenced within a study of cytomegalovirus exposure and HLA in healthy donors. J was trimmed by 4 bases and V by 3 bases; bases with no gene match: 14. The CDR3 has 17 residues. Germline-derived CDR1 and CDR2 are SGHNT and YYREEE (reference sequence). Measured with immunoSEQ multiplex PCR; TCRdb has only the in-frame clones, and not every one. Of 300,000 to 350,000 clones detected, roughly 87% appear once; the ten largest clones hold 0.9% to 1%. The rearrangement uses TRBV5-4 and TRBJ2-5; 8 bases are a match to TRBD1. The sequencing input was PBMCs. This clonotype was obtained from a man between 25 and 39 years old in good health and CMV-seronegative. In DNA, the CDR3 is TGTGCCAGCAGCTCAAGACAGGGGACGTTGAAGGGAGAGACCCAGTACTTC. Translating gives CASSSRQGTLKGETQYF.